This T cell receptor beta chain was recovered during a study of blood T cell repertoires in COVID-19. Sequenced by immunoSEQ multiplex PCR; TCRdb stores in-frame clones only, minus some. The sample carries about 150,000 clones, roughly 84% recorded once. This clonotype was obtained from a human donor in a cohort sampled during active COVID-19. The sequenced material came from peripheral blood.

CDR3 sequence: CASSSTGTGGNIQYF. DNA for the CDR3: TGTGCCAGCAGCTCTACCGGGACAGGGGGCAACATTCAGTACTTC. This chain uses TRBV5-5 with TRBJ2-4, with 12 bases lining up with TRBD1. The CDR3 runs 15 residues. Germline loops: CDR1 SGHKS, CDR2 YYEKEE (reference sequence). The J segment lost 7 bases and the V segment lost 3 bases, leaving 5 bases of the junction unmatched.